Following are 20 T cell receptor beta chains from one sample sequenced in a study of T cell repertoires in cytomegalovirus infection. MiXCR, applied by TCRdb to the reads, yields one record per CDR3 protein. The repertoire holds fewer than 700,000 distinct CDR3 sequences, more than 20% seen once, with 6.5% to 10% in the top ten. The sample was CD8+ T cells from PBMCs. Source of these receptors: a human donor in good health (CMV status not recorded). Some clones in this sample may be carry-over from other donors' samples.

A few counts support this clonotype. This chain joins TRBV28 and TRBJ2-1; D not certain. This CDR3 has 13 residues. CDR1 MDHEN and CDR2 SYDVKM come from the germline V gene. Trimming left V 2 bases short and J 6 bases short, with 8 bases between. The CDR3: CASSLQQVNEQFF. DNA of the CDR3: TGTGCCAGCAGTTTACAACAAGTCAATGAGCAGTTCTTC.

This clonotype was seen a handful of times. The V call is TRBV7-3, the J call TRBJ2-4; 8 bases map to TRBD1. The germline CDR1 and CDR2 sequences are SGHTA and FQGTGA. The CDR3 is 15 residues long. The ends lost 5 bases at V and 6 bases at J; junction bases unmatched: 9. The CDR3 spells CASSPAGTGVNIQYF. In DNA form, the CDR3 reads TGTGCCAGCAGCCCAGCCGGGACAGGAGTAAACATTCAGTACTTC.

V gene TRBV29-1 combines with J gene TRBJ2-2; TRBD1 or TRBD2 may be the D gene (6 bases each). CDR3 size: 13 residues. Trimming pared 8 bases from V and 1 base from J, leaving 11 bases between. Germline loops: CDR1 SQVTM, CDR2 ANQGSEA. CDR3 nucleotides: TGCAGCTTTAGGGGGGAGAACACCGGGGAGCTGTTTTTT. As protein: CSFRGENTGELFF.

To note about this clonotype: Since a much larger clone is just one base distant, this may be a read error. The rearrangement uses TRBV7-2 and TRBJ1-1; TRBD1 is a possible D gene (5 bases). The CDR3 contains 13 residues. In germline, CDR1 is SGHTA, CDR2 FQGNSA. In nucleotides, the CDR3 is TGTGCCAGCAGCCCAGCATCGGACACTGTAGCTTTCTTT. Protein sequence: CASSPASDTVAFF.

This rearrangement joins TRBV2 to TRBJ2-3; no clear D gene. Germline CDR1 reads SNHLY; CDR2 reads FYNNEI. The CDR3 spans 15 residues. Trimming shortened V by 7 bases and J by 0 bases, and 14 bases separated the two germline ends. The CDR3 is CASTLDGFSTDTQYF. The DNA for the CDR3 is TGTGCCAGCACTCTGGACGGCTTTAGCACAGATACGCAGTATTTT. The variable domain in full, with the rest retrieved from reference TRBV2 and TRBJ2-3, is EPEVTQTPSHQVTQMGQEVILRCVPISNHLYFYWYRQILGQKVEFLVSFYNNEISEKSEIFDDQFSVERPDGSNFTLKIRSTKLEDSAMYFCASTLDGFSTDTQYFGPGTRLTVL.

This clonotype came up many times. The chain employs TRBV7-2 and TRBJ2-7; 8 nucleotides match TRBD2. The V gene end was trimmed by 1 base and the J gene end by 4 bases; junction bases not matched to a gene: 6. Germline V lookup: CDR1 SGHTA, CDR2 FQGNSA. The CDR3 length is 15 residues. The DNA for the CDR3 is TGTGCCAGCAGCTTAGAGGTAGCGGGGTCTTACGAGCAGTACTTC. Its protein product is CASSLEVAGSYEQYF.

This clonotype was seen many times. This rearrangement joins TRBV7-9 to TRBJ2-3; no firm D call. The germline CDR1 and CDR2 sequences are SEHNR and FQNEAQ (reference sequence). The CDR3 runs 14 residues. V gave up 2 bases and J gave up 6 bases, with 12 bases separating them. The CDR3 DNA reads as TGTGCCAGCAGCTTACGTAAGGCGTCGGATACGCAGTATTTT. Its translation is CASSLRKASDTQYF. Together with reference TRBV7-9 and TRBJ2-3, the CDR3 gives the full variable domain: DTGVSQNPRHKITKRGQNVTFRCDPISEHNRLYWYRQTLGQGPEFLTYFQNEAQLEKSRLLSDRFSAERPKGSFSTLEIQRTEQGDSAMYLCASSLRKASDTQYFGPGTRLTVL.

This clonotype came up many times. The chain recombines TRBV19 with TRBJ2-1; D gene unclear. The CDR3 extends over 14 amino acids. V shed 3 bases and J shed 3 bases, with 9 bases lying between them. CDR1 and CDR2 from the germline V gene are LNHDA and SQIVND (reference sequence). This CDR3 is CASSMGGFYNEQFF. The DNA for the CDR3 is TGTGCCAGTAGTATGGGCGGCTTCTACAATGAGCAGTTCTTC.

This clonotype came up many times. The chain joins TRBV7-8 to TRBJ2-5; 7 positions match TRBD1. There are 16 residues in the CDR3. Per germline, CDR1 SGHVS and CDR2 FQNEAQ. Trimming at V came to 5 bases and at J to 1 base, leaving 10 bases not matched to a gene. The CDR3 DNA follows: TGTGCCAGCAGCCGCAGAGACAGGGTTCGCCAAGAGACCCAGTACTTC. Its translation is CASSRRDRVRQETQYF.

This clonotype has only a few counts. V usage is TRBV10-3 and J usage is TRBJ2-6; 7 bases agree with TRBD1. The ends lost 0 bases at V and 1 base at J; junction bases unmatched: 6. Germline CDR1 is ENHRY and CDR2 is SYGVKD. The CDR3 runs to 18 residues. The CDR3 DNA is TGTGCCATCAGTGAGTCGCGACAGGGTTTTTCTGGGGCCAACGTCCTGACTTTC. Its protein is CAISESRQGFSGANVLTF.

This chain joins TRBV5-5 and TRBJ2-1; D unclear. Trimming left V 4 bases short and J 9 bases short, with 14 bases between. The CDR3 covers 13 residues. In germline, CDR1 is SGHKS, CDR2 YYEKEE (reference sequence). CDR3 region: CASSLPYDIEQFF. The CDR3 DNA follows: TGTGCCAGCAGCCTACCATACGACATTGAGCAGTTCTTC.

This chain joins TRBV27 and TRBJ2-1, with D possibly matching TRBD1 (6 bases). CDR1 is MNHEY, CDR2 SMNVEV, per germline (reference sequence). This CDR3 region has 16 residues. With 1 base removed from V and 1 base from J, the gap between germline ends came to 11 bases. The CDR3 region is CASSLYPQGSYNEQFF. CDR3 nucleotide sequence: TGTGCCAGCAGTTTATATCCTCAGGGGTCCTACAATGAGCAGTTCTTC.

CDR3 in amino acids: CASNAGTGNTEAFF. For the CDR3, the DNA is TGTGCCAGCAACGCCGGGACAGGGAACACTGAAGCTTTCTTT. The V gene is TRBV12-3 or TRBV12-4, the J gene TRBJ1-1; 8 bases align to TRBD1. The J segment lost 1 base and the V segment lost 7 bases, leaving 5 bases of the junction unmatched. CDR3 length: 14 amino acids.

This clonotype was detected ten times or more. Here the CDR3 reads CASSLWQGDLEAFF. The CDR3 bases are TGTGCCAGCAGCTTGTGGCAGGGGGATCTTGAAGCTTTCTTT. The V call is TRBV5-5, the J call TRBJ1-1, with 7 bases that match TRBD1. In germline, CDR1 is SGHKS, CDR2 YYEKEE (reference sequence). V lost 1 base to trimming and J lost 7 bases; unmatched junction nucleotides: 7. The CDR3 is 14 residues long.

The J gene is TRBJ2-7, the V gene TRBV29-1; 8 bases line up with TRBD1. After removal of 4 bases from V and 1 base from J, the junction contained 3 bases not matched to a gene. Germline V gives CDR1 SQVTM, CDR2 ANQGSEA. This CDR3 is 13 amino acids long. Here the CDR3 DNA reads TGCAGCGTTGCAGGGGGCAATTCCTACGAGCAGTACTTC. Its protein product is CSVAGGNSYEQYF.

The table lists this clonotype with many counts. The chain employs TRBV7-8 and TRBJ2-1; 8 bases agree with TRBD1. The CDR3 is made up of 15 amino acids. Germline CDR1 reads SGHVS; CDR2 reads FQNEAQ. Unmatched junction bases numbered 8, after V lost 5 bases and J lost 5 bases. CDR3 residues: CASSGAQGANNEQFF. The CDR3 DNA reads TGTGCCAGCAGCGGGGCCCAGGGGGCAAACAATGAGCAGTTCTTC. Together with reference TRBV7-8 and TRBJ2-1, the CDR3 gives the full variable domain: GAGVSQSPRYKVAKRGQDVALRCDPISGHVSLFWYQQALGQGPEFLTYFQNEAQLDKSGLPSDRFFAERPEGSVSTLKIQRTQQEDSAVYLCASSGAQGANNEQFFGPGTRLTVL.

With regard to this clonotype: A much larger clone differs by one base, so this may be a read error. This sequence joins TRBV6-2 or TRBV6-3 and TRBJ1-1, with D perhaps TRBD1 (5 bases). Germline V lookup: CDR1 MNHEY, CDR2 SVGEGT. Between the trimmed V and J ends, which lost 0 bases and 3 bases, there was a span of 11 bases. This CDR3 comprises 15 residues. The CDR3 nucleotides are TGTGCCAGCAGTTACTCGGGACCGGGGGACACTGAAGCTTTCTTT. Amino acid sequence: CASSYSGPGDTEAFF.

As for this clonotype: A much larger clone differs by one base, so this may be a read error. The chain carries TRBV2 and TRBJ2-5, with TRBD2 as a possible D gene (6 bases). Looked up from germline, CDR1 is SNHLY and CDR2 is FYNNEI. CDR3 length: 14 residues. For the CDR3, the DNA is TGTGCCAGCAGTGAATTGGCTAGCGAGGAGACCCGGTACTTC. It specifies CASSELASEETRYF. Full variable domain (rest looked up from reference TRBV2 and TRBJ2-5): EPEVTQTPSHQVTQMGQEVILRCVPISNHLYFYWYRQILGQKVEFLVSFYNNEISEKSEIFDDQFSVERPDGSNFTLKIRSTKLEDSAMYFCASSELASEETRYFGPGTRLLVL.

This clonotype was counted a few times. The chain uses TRBV7-9 and TRBJ2-7; TRBD2 aligns across 8 bases. The V gene's germline CDR1 is SEHNR and CDR2 FQNEAQ (reference sequence). V trimming: 2 bases; J trimming: 3 bases; junction bases outside the gene matches: 6. The CDR3 extends over 15 amino acids. CDR3 loop: CASSLSGGGSYEQYF. The CDR3 bases are TGTGCCAGCAGCTTAAGTGGCGGGGGGAGCTACGAGCAGTACTTC.

J is TRBJ2-4 and V is TRBV2, with 7 nucleotides matching TRBD2. CDR1 and CDR2 (germline): SNHLY, FYNNEI. This CDR3 has 14 residues. V dropped 0 bases and J dropped 15; count of bases not matched to a gene: 11. CDR3 DNA sequence: TGTGCCAGCAGTGAAGCGCAGACATCTCGGGGGGTGTACTTC. This encodes CASSEAQTSRGVYF. Full variable domain (missing parts from reference TRBV2 and TRBJ2-4): EPEVTQTPSHQVTQMGQEVILRCVPISNHLYFYWYRQILGQKVEFLVSFYNNEISEKSEIFDDQFSVERPDGSNFTLKIRSTKLEDSAMYFCASSEAQTSRGVYFGAGTRLSVL.